The next 10 T cell receptor beta chains were all read from a single sample in a study of neurological immune-mediated disorders. Via MiXCR, TCRdb re-called the 5' RACE reads, giving one row per CDR3 protein. The profile shows tens of thousands of distinct CDR3 sequences, nearly 7.5% of them singletons. The sequenced material came from PBMCs. These receptors were taken from a middle-aged woman in good health.

This clonotype was recorded at least ten times. The chain couples TRBV21-1 to TRBJ2-7; TRBD1, the D gene given by the table, was not confirmed from the DNA. TRBV21-1 is deemed a pseudogene. The CDR3 has 17 amino acids. The CDR3, as DNA: TGTGCCAGCAGCGTCACGACACCTAGCGCCCAAGCCTACGAGCAGTACTTC. Translation gives CASSVTTPSAQAYEQYF.

This clonotype was observed many times. The gene calls are TRBV5-1 and TRBJ2-5; TRBD1 is a possible D gene (7 bases). This CDR3 has 17 residues. V was trimmed by 1 base and J by 5 bases, leaving 21 bases between them. From germline, CDR1 is SGHRS and CDR2 YFSETQ. As DNA, the CDR3 is TGCGCCAGCAGCTTGACACCCGGAGGGGGCGCCGGGGAGACCCAGTACTTC. Its protein product is CASSLTPGGGAGETQYF.

Many counts were recorded for this clonotype. The chain couples TRBV11-2 to TRBJ2-2, with D possibly being TRBD2 (7 bases). The CDR3 is 16 amino acids. The V gene lost 6 bases and the J gene lost 1 base, with 15 bases spanning the gap. CDR1 and CDR2 from the germline V gene are SGHAT and FQNNGV. The CDR3 coding sequence is TGTGCCAGCAGTGGGGGGGTACAGGGGAACACCGGGGAGCTGTTTTTT. Encoded protein: CASSGGVQGNTGELFF.

This clonotype was seen repeatedly, ten times or more. This chain joins TRBV14 and TRBJ2-3; 11 nucleotides agree with TRBD2. The CDR3 loop spans 13 amino acids. V shed 10 bases, J shed 4 bases, and the junction held 4 bases outside the gene matches. Germline V lookup: CDR1 SGHDN, CDR2 FVKESK. In DNA, the CDR3 is TGTGCCACCAGGGGACTAGCGGCAGATACGCAGTATTTT. Its protein is CATRGLAADTQYF.

This clonotype was observed at least ten times. The V gene is TRBV12-3 or TRBV12-4, the J gene TRBJ2-2; D uncertain. Trimming removed 5 bases from V and 4 bases from J, with 17 bases in between. The CDR3 extends over 16 amino acids. In DNA, the CDR3 is TGTGCCAGCAGTCCCCACTCTTATGATATCACCGGGGAGCTGTTTTTT. Protein product: CASSPHSYDITGELFF.

This clonotype was recorded many times. The chain links TRBV27 to TRBJ2-7; 10 bases fit TRBD1. Germline CDR1 MNHEY, CDR2 SMNVEV (reference sequence). CDR3 size: 15 residues. V shed 4 bases and J 6 bases; nucleotides not matched to a gene: 9. DNA of the CDR3: TGTGCCAGCAGTTCCCCCGGACAGGGGGTAACCGAGCAGTACTTC. Encoded protein: CASSSPGQGVTEQYF.

This clonotype was detected many times. The V and J genes are TRBV15 and TRBJ1-3, with 9 bases fitting TRBD1. This CDR3 has 18 amino acids. Germline CDR1 and CDR2: LNHNV and YYDKDF (reference sequence). V shed 4 bases, J shed 3 bases, and the junction held 13 bases outside the gene matches. The CDR3 nucleotides are TGTGCCACCAGCACCAACTGGGTGGGGACAGGGCTTGGAAACACCATATATTTT. This codes for CATSTNWVGTGLGNTIYF.

This clonotype has ten or more counts. The gene calls are TRBV7-8 and TRBJ2-1; D remains ambiguous. V lost 5 bases, J lost 9 bases, and 23 bases lay in between. CDR1 and CDR2 from the germline V gene are SGHVS and FQNEAQ. This CDR3 has 16 amino acids. Written as DNA, the CDR3 is TGTGCCAGCAGCCCGAACGCCCAAGGATTGGCACGTGAGCAGTTCTTC. Translated, it gives CASSPNAQGLAREQFF.

This clonotype was found many times. The chain carries TRBV6-5 and TRBJ1-1, with D perhaps matching TRBD1 (6 bases). CDR1 and CDR2 (germline): MNHEY, SVGAGI. Between the trimmed V and J ends, which lost 2 bases and 4 bases, there was a span of 11 bases. The CDR3 sequence is 14 residues long. CDR3 loop: CASSYATGPTEAFF. The DNA of the CDR3 is TGTGCCAGCAGTTACGCTACAGGGCCCACTGAAGCTTTCTTT.

This clonotype has a handful of counts. V is TRBV12-3 or TRBV12-4 and J is TRBJ2-5; the match to TRBD1 covers 9 bases. The CDR3 is 15 residues long. The trim removed 7 bases at V and 2 bases at J, leaving 8 bases unmatched. The CDR3 nucleotides read TGTGCCAGCACCTGGGGGGACAGGGAGCAAGAGACCCAGTACTTC. Its protein is CASTWGDREQETQYF.